This is a list of T cell receptor beta chains from one sample in a study of CD8+ T cells in alopecia areata. Here immunoSEQ multiplex PCR was the method, and the copy in TCRdb shows in-frame clones only, minus some. The data show about 120,000 clones, about 60% seen once. The starting material was CD8+ T cells sorted from blood, obtained at week 24, from a patient treated with tofacitinib. These receptors were obtained from a human donor with alopecia areata. CDR3s include the opening cysteine and the closing phenylalanine or tryptophan. The D gene is left open where the match is weak. A row's size may be missing; if present it is once, few, many or a size class.

j_call v_call d_call clone_size cdr3_aa cdr3_nt
TRBJ1-2 TRBV29-1 . . CSVDSGLPAF TGCAGCGTTGATTCGGGGCTGCCAGCCTTC
TRBJ2-6 TRBV30 . few CACRPRDASGANVLTF TGTGCCTGTCGTCCCCGGGACGCCTCTGGGGCCAACGTCCTGACTTTC
TRBJ2-5 TRBV23-1 TRBD2 few CASSDAGGEYQETQYF TGCGCCAGCAGTGACGCGGGGGGGGAGTACCAAGAGACCCAGTACTTC
TRBJ1-1 TRBV30 . . CAWSGFVGRGTEAFF TGTGCCTGGAGTGGATTCGTGGGAAGGGGCACTGAAGCTTTCTTT
TRBJ1-4 TRBV7-9 TRBD1 . CASSSRDRNEKLFF TGTGCCAGCAGCTCTCGGGACAGGAATGAAAAACTGTTTTTT
TRBJ2-5 TRBV4-2 . . CASSPGEQETQYF TGTGCCAGCAGCCCCGGAGAGCAAGAGACCCAGTACTTC
TRBJ1-1 TRBV4-1 TRBD1 . CASSLYRGTEAFF TGCGCCAGCAGCCTTTACAGGGGTACTGAAGCTTTCTTT
TRBJ2-1 TRBV10-1 TRBD2 medium-sized CASSESTSGGNEQFF TGCGCCAGCAGTGAGTCGACTAGCGGGGGCAATGAGCAGTTCTTC
TRBJ2-6 TRBV29-1 . . CSVEGADPGANVLTF TGCAGCGTTGAAGGGGCGGATCCTGGGGCCAACGTCCTGACTTTC
TRBJ1-5 TRBV5-6 . . CASSGGGNQPQHF TGTGCCAGCAGCGGAGGGGGCAATCAGCCCCAGCATTTT
TRBJ2-5 TRBV29-1 . . CSVDLSGTSIREETQYF TGCAGCGTTGATCTCTCCGGGACCTCTATTAGGGAAGAGACCCAGTACTTC
TRBJ2-3 TRBV30 . . CAWSLTSTDTQYF TGTGCCTGGAGCCTAACCAGCACAGATACGCAGTATTTT
TRBJ2-3 TRBV2 TRBD2 few CASSLYGLAGGHESTDTQYF TGTGCCAGCAGCCTCTACGGACTAGCGGGGGGGCACGAGAGCACAGATACGCAGTATTTT
TRBJ1-1 TRBV27 . . CASSLGWGFEAFF TGTGCCAGCAGTTTAGGCTGGGGCTTTGAAGCTTTCTTT
TRBJ2-5 TRBV9 . . CASSPRVSETQYF TGTGCCAGCAGCCCAAGGGTTTCGGAGACCCAGTACTTC
TRBJ1-2 TRBV5-6 . . CASRLRGFNYGYTF TGTGCCAGCAGGCTCAGGGGTTTTAACTATGGCTACACCTTC
TRBJ2-1 TRBV2 TRBD2 . CASIRKLAGGYNEQFF TGTGCCAGCATCCGGAAACTAGCGGGGGGGTACAATGAGCAGTTCTTC
TRBJ2-1 TRBV9 . . CASSVGIYEQFF TGTGCCAGCAGCGTAGGGATTTACGAGCAGTTCTTC
TRBJ1-1 TRBV5-4 TRBD1 . CASSLGQGAVNTEAFF TGTGCCAGCAGCTTGGGGCAGGGGGCTGTTAACACTGAAGCTTTCTTT
TRBJ2-5 TRBV29-1 . . CSVRGPLMGVQETQYF TGCAGCGTTCGCGGCCCTCTGATGGGGGTCCAAGAGACCCAGTACTTC
TRBJ2-7 TRBV29-1 TRBD2 few CSVEANSGGSYEQYF TGCAGCGTTGAAGCGAATAGCGGGGGGTCCTACGAGCAGTACTTC
TRBJ2-2 TRBV4-3 . . CASSQVLGGHGELFF TGCGCCAGCAGCCAAGTTCTCGGGGGACACGGGGAGCTGTTTTTT
TRBJ2-7 TRBV9 . . CASSGGRDTVYEQYF TGTGCCAGCAGCGGAGGCCGGGACACCGTATACGAGCAGTACTTC
TRBJ2-7 TRBV7-9 TRBD2 few CASSPETSGTYEQYF TGTGCCAGCAGCCCCGAGACTAGCGGCACCTACGAGCAGTACTTC
TRBJ1-4 TRBV30 . . CAWSLLDEKLFF TGTGCCTGGAGTTTACTTGATGAAAAACTGTTTTTT
TRBJ2-1 TRBV10-3 . medium-sized CAISESRDSIHNEQFF TGTGCCATCAGTGAGTCGAGGGACTCTATACACAATGAGCAGTTCTTC
TRBJ2-5 TRBV6-5 . . CASSPVGSQETQYF TGTGCCAGCAGCCCCGTGGGGAGCCAAGAGACCCAGTACTTC
TRBJ1-1 TRBV13 TRBD1 . CASSPTGTGSTEAFF TGTGCCAGCAGCCCCACCGGGACAGGGAGCACTGAAGCTTTCTTT
TRBJ2-1 TRBV15 . . CATSRTRGASQYNEQFF TGTGCCACCAGCAGAACCAGAGGGGCTAGTCAATACAATGAGCAGTTCTTC
TRBJ2-1 TRBV13 . . CASSSPGGGQFF TGTGCCAGCAGCTCCCCAGGGGGAGGGCAGTTCTTC
TRBJ2-4 TRBV27 . . CASSPPRAGIQYF TGTGCCAGCAGTCCCCCCCGAGCAGGCATTCAGTACTTC
TRBJ2-2 TRBV5-6 TRBD2 . CASSLEQRGARGELFF TGTGCCAGCAGCTTGGAACAGCGGGGGGCCCGTGGGGAGCTGTTTTTT
TRBJ2-7 TRBV7-9 . few CASSLAGGTYEQYF TGTGCCAGCAGCTTAGCGGGGGGTACCTACGAGCAGTACTTC
TRBJ2-3 TRBV7-3 TRBD2 . CASSGSGGADTQYF TGTGCCAGCAGCGGAAGCGGGGGCGCAGATACGCAGTATTTT
TRBJ1-6 TRBV7-3 TRBD1 . CASSRDRGYNSPLHF TGTGCCAGCTCCAGGGACAGGGGGTATAATTCACCCCTCCACTTT
TRBJ1-6 TRBV9 . . CASSPSGRQSFSPLHF TGTGCCAGCAGCCCTTCGGGACGCCAGTCGTTTTCACCCCTCCACTTT
TRBJ1-2 TRBV7-9 . . CASSLTVDGANGYTF TGTGCCAGCAGCTTAACGGTTGACGGGGCCAATGGCTACACCTTC
TRBJ2-3 TRBV30 TRBD1 . CAWATGVSTDTQYF TGTGCCTGGGCAACAGGGGTGAGCACAGATACGCAGTATTTT
TRBJ2-1 TRBV5-1 . few CASSLSGVEQFF TGCGCCAGCAGCTTGTCCGGGGTTGAGCAGTTCTTC
TRBJ2-5 TRBV7-9 TRBD1 . CASSLGQEETQYF TGTGCCAGCAGCCTTGGACAGGAAGAGACCCAGTACTTC
TRBJ1-4 TRBV5-4 . . CASSLGGEKLFF TGTGCCAGCAGTCTGGGAGGCGAAAAACTGTTTTTT
TRBJ2-7 TRBV18 TRBD1 . CASSLGTGAYEQYF TGTGCCAGCTCCCTCGGGACAGGGGCCTACGAGCAGTACTTC
TRBJ1-2 TRBV5-6 TRBD1 . CASSPGQGASYGYTF TGTGCCAGCAGCCCGGGACAGGGAGCCTCCTATGGCTACACCTTC
TRBJ2-3 TRBV30 TRBD1 . CAWSDRGWTDTQYF TGTGCCTGGAGTGACAGGGGTTGGACAGATACGCAGTATTTT
TRBJ2-1 TRBV2 TRBD1 few CASSGGQAKTNEQFF TGTGCCAGCAGTGGGGGACAGGCGAAGACCAATGAGCAGTTCTTC
TRBJ1-2 TRBV29-1 TRBD1 . CSVEVVDHGQGMVYGGYTF TGCAGCGTTGAAGTCGTTGATCATGGACAGGGGATGGTATATGGAGGCTACACCTTC
TRBJ2-4 TRBV6-5 . . CASSYGEEDIQYF TGTGCCAGCAGTTACGGGGAGGAGGACATTCAGTACTTC
TRBJ2-5 TRBV2 . few CASKTVAYQETQYF TGTGCCAGTAAGACGGTAGCCTACCAAGAGACCCAGTACTTC
TRBJ1-1 TRBV4-1 TRBD1 few CASSSPGGKGTEAFF TGCGCCAGCAGCTCCCCAGGGGGGAAGGGCACTGAAGCTTTCTTT
TRBJ2-1 TRBV25-1 . . CASRGTSSSYNEQFF TGTGCCAGCAGGGGGACTTCCAGCTCCTACAATGAGCAGTTCTTC
TRBJ2-3 TRBV10-2 . . CASLSPLTDTQYF TGCGCCAGCCTGAGCCCCCTTACAGATACGCAGTATTTT
TRBJ2-7 TRBV10-2 TRBD1 . CASREDRSSYEQYF TGCGCCAGCAGGGAGGACAGGAGCTCCTACGAGCAGTACTTC
TRBJ2-2 TRBV11-2 . . CASSLIGRDTGELFF TGTGCCAGCAGCTTAATCGGCAGGGATACCGGGGAGCTGTTTTTT